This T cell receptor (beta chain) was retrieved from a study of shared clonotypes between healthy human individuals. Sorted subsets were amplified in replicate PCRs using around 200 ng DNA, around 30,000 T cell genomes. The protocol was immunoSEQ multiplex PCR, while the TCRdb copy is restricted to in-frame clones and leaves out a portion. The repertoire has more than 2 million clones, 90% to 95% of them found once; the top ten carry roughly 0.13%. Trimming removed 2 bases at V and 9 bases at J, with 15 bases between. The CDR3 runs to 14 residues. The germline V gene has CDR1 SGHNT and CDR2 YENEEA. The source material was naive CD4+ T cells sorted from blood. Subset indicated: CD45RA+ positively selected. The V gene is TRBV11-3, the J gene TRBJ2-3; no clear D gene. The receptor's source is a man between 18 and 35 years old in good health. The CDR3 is CASSLSEAQGTQYF. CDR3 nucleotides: TGTGCCAGCAGCTTATCAGAGGCCCAAGGCACGCAGTATTTT.